This is a list of T cell receptor beta chains from one sample in a study of T cells in Graves' hyperthyroidism and ophthalmopathy. TCRdb called the multiplex PCR reads again in MiXCR, with one record for every CDR3 protein. The repertoire holds 650,000 to 850,000 distinct CDR3 sequences, with about 17% as singletons. Sequencing was carried out using blood. All receptors come from a woman aged 45-60 years with Graves' hyperthyroidism that later progressed to Graves' ophthalmopathy. Both conserved end residues are part of each CDR3. The D gene is left open where the match is weak. Clone size is not always given. Where it is, it says once, few, many or a class for expanded clones.

clone size	V gene	CDR3 length	J gene	D gene	CDR3 protein	CDR3 DNA
many	TRBV7-2	15	TRBJ1-3	.	CASSPTGSYGNTIYF	TGTGCCAGCAGCCCTACAGGGTCGTATGGAAACACCATATATTTT
few	TRBV3-1	14	TRBJ1-2	.	CASSQDLGVDGYTF	TGTGCCAGCAGCCAAGATTTGGGGGTAGATGGCTACACCTTC
many	TRBV5-1	15	TRBJ1-2	.	CASSLGDGTNYGYTF	TGCGCCAGCAGTTTGGGGGACGGCACTAACTATGGCTACACCTTC
.	TRBV4-2	14	TRBJ1-1	.	CASSQDSIRTEAFF	TGTGCCAGCAGCCAAGATTCCATTCGCACTGAAGCTTTCTTT
.	TRBV24-1	16	TRBJ1-2	.	CATSDSDTPKNYGYTF	TGTGCCACCAGTGACTCCGACACGCCGAAAAACTATGGCTACACCTTC
many	TRBV5-1	15	TRBJ1-2	.	CASSSNGQINYGYTF	TGCGCCAGCAGCTCTAATGGACAAATTAACTATGGCTACACCTTC
.	TRBV12-3/TRBV12-4	12	TRBJ1-5	.	CASSSQDQPQHF	TGTGCCAGCAGTTCCCAGGATCAGCCCCAGCATTTT
many	TRBV7-2	16	TRBJ1-4	.	CASSSFRGDTKEKLFF	TGTGCCAGCAGCTCTTTCAGGGGAGATACGAAAGAAAAACTGTTTTTT
.	TRBV27	15	TRBJ1-5	TRBD1	CASSPDRGQGQPQHF	TGTGCCAGCAGCCCCGACAGGGGGCAGGGTCAGCCCCAGCATTTT
few	TRBV2	15	TRBJ2-2	.	CASSVTGAGTGELFF	TGTGCCAGCAGTGTGACGGGGGCTGGCACCGGGGAGCTGTTTTTT
many	TRBV2	17	TRBJ1-5	.	CASSQILGRGYNQPQHF	TGTGCCAGCTCACAAATTTTGGGCAGGGGTTACAATCAGCCCCAGCATTTT
few	TRBV5-1	15	TRBJ1-2	.	CASSQRGGGNYGYTF	TGCGCCAGCAGCCAGAGGGGCGGGGGCAACTATGGCTACACCTTC
.	TRBV12-3/TRBV12-4	11	TRBJ2-7	.	CASTYGGEQYF	TGTGCCAGCACCTATGGGGGCGAGCAGTACTTC
.	TRBV3-1	17	TRBJ1-3	TRBD1	CASSSRQGATSGNTIYF	TGTGCCAGCAGCTCGCGTCAGGGGGCCACCTCTGGAAACACCATATATTTT
many	TRBV12-3/TRBV12-4	16	TRBJ2-3	TRBD2	CASSPLGLAGGDTQYF	TGTGCCAGCAGTCCGTTGGGGCTAGCGGGGGGGGATACGCAGTATTTT
few	TRBV27	13	TRBJ1-3	.	CASAASSGNTIYF	TGTGCCAGCGCAGCAAGCTCTGGAAACACCATATATTTT
.	TRBV3-1	14	TRBJ2-7	.	CASSQETETYEQYF	TGTGCCAGCAGCCAAGAAACAGAGACCTACGAGCAGTACTTC
.	TRBV2	16	TRBJ2-2	TRBD1	CASSGTGPANTGELFF	TGTGCCAGCAGTGGGACAGGGCCCGCGAACACCGGGGAGCTGTTTTTT
many	TRBV2	16	TRBJ1-4	TRBD1	CAWTGSGVATNEKLFF	TGTGCCTGGACAGGTTCCGGAGTTGCAACTAATGAAAAACTGTTTTTT
few	TRBV7-6	13	TRBJ1-2	.	CASSLDETEGYTF	TGTGCCAGCAGCTTGGATGAAACGGAGGGCTACACCTTC
.	TRBV10-3	17	TRBJ2-2	TRBD2	CAIRASGGARNTGEPFF	TGTGCCATCAGGGCTAGCGGGGGGGCCCGTAACACCGGGGAGCCGTTTTTT
few	TRBV3-1	17	TRBJ2-5	TRBD2	CASSQITSGGIQETQYF	TGTGCCAGCAGCCAAATAACTAGCGGGGGAATCCAAGAGACCCAGTACTTC
.	TRBV19	14	TRBJ1-2	.	CASSIIPGAYGYTF	TGTGCCAGTAGTATAATACCGGGTGCCTATGGCTACACCTTC
.	TRBV9	16	TRBJ1-5	.	CASSVGPGEFNQPQHF	TGTGCCAGCAGCGTAGGGCCAGGGGAGTTCAATCAGCCCCAGCATTTT
many	TRBV14	18	TRBJ2-1	.	CASSQEGFWLGEYNEQFF	TGTGCCAGCAGCCAAGAAGGGTTCTGGCTAGGCGAGTACAATGAGCAGTTCTTC
many	TRBV5-6	14	TRBJ2-1	.	CASSGGISYNEQFF	TGTGCCAGCAGCGGAGGGATCTCCTACAATGAGCAGTTCTTC
.	TRBV3-1	18	TRBJ1-2	TRBD1	CASSQVAQGLPRNYGYTF	TGTGCCAGCAGCCAAGTAGCACAGGGGCTGCCTCGTAACTATGGCTACACCTTC
many	TRBV30	12	TRBJ2-1	.	CAWSGWDNEQFF	TGTGCCTGGAGTGGGTGGGACAATGAGCAGTTCTTC
.	TRBV6-1	15	TRBJ1-3	.	CASGRTGLSGNTIYF	TGTGCCAGCGGAAGGACGGGTCTCTCTGGAAACACCATATATTTT
.	TRBV12-3/TRBV12-4	14	TRBJ1-2	TRBD1	CASSKDRGLYGYTF	TGTGCCAGCAGTAAGGACAGGGGCCTCTATGGCTACACCTTC
few	TRBV20-1	14	TRBJ2-6	.	CSARGGRGANVLTF	TGCAGTGCTAGAGGGGGGAGAGGGGCCAACGTCCTGACTTTC
many	TRBV20-1	13	TRBJ2-5	.	CSARDAGKETQYF	TGCAGTGCTAGGGATGCGGGTAAAGAGACCCAGTACTTC
.	TRBV29-1	14	TRBJ2-3	.	CSVEGTTLTDTQYF	TGCAGCGTTGAGGGGACAACACTCACAGATACGCAGTATTTT
.	TRBV7-9	12	TRBJ2-7	.	CASSSISYEQYF	TGTGCCAGCAGCTCCATTTCCTACGAGCAGTACTTC
many	TRBV20-1	13	TRBJ1-1	.	CSASQGPNTEAFF	TGCAGTGCTAGTCAGGGGCCGAACACTGAAGCTTTCTTT
.	TRBV7-3	15	TRBJ2-1	TRBD2	CASKAYSGGTYEQFF	TGTGCCAGCAAAGCTTATAGCGGGGGGACCTATGAGCAGTTCTTC
many	TRBV11-2	15	TRBJ2-5	.	CASSLGSYEGETQYF	TGTGCCAGCAGCTTAGGGAGTTATGAGGGTGAGACCCAGTACTTC
few	TRBV24-1	16	TRBJ2-5	.	CATSDFGRTLQETQYF	TGTGCCACCAGTGATTTTGGCAGGACCCTCCAAGAGACCCAGTACTTC
.	TRBV29-1	15	TRBJ2-3	TRBD2	CSAHGQSGNADTQYF	TGCAGCGCTCATGGCCAAAGCGGGAATGCAGATACGCAGTATTTT
few	TRBV9	13	TRBJ2-1	.	CASSVMGADEQFF	TGTGCCAGCAGCGTAATGGGGGCGGATGAGCAGTTCTTC
.	TRBV5-5	16	TRBJ2-5	TRBD1	CASSRTDRGGGETQYF	TGTGCCAGCAGCCGCACCGACAGGGGAGGAGGGGAGACCCAGTACTTC
few	TRBV7-9	15	TRBJ1-5	.	CASSTQGTADQPQHF	TGTGCCAGCAGCACACAAGGGACGGCGGATCAGCCCCAGCATTTT